Below, 18 T cell receptor beta chains from the same sample are listed, as sequenced in a study of tissue T cells after allogeneic stem cell transplantation. Produced via immunoSEQ multiplex PCR; TCRdb's table is partial and in-frame only. The sample carries around 6,800 clones, 34% recorded once. Time point: mouse harvest day 14 after allogeneic transplant. The graft held 10^6 splenic CD5+ T cells and 10^7 T-cell-depleted bone marrow cells. Sequenced material: skin. These receptors were taken from a female BALB/c mouse given C57BL/6 T cells with graft-versus-host disease after an allogeneic hematopoietic cell transplant.

This clone was counted between two and nine times. These gene names are mouse names. The CDR3 sequence is CASSSNANSDYTF. The sequenced CDR3 bases are TGTGCCAGCAGTTCCAATGCAAACTCCGACTACACC. V usage is TRBV26 and J usage is TRBJ1-2, with D unresolved. Read sequence stops 1 residue before the CDR3 end, and the germline J gene provides the missing end. Germline CDR1 and CDR2: KGHPV and FQNQEV (reference sequence). V lost 5 bases to trimming and J lost 0 bases, with 7 bases between them. CDR3 length equals 13 residues.

This clone is medium-sized within its sample. Gene names and germline match the mouse. With the read ending 1 residue before the CDR3 end, the germline J gene is used to fill in that end. V usage is TRBV26 and J usage is TRBJ2-2, with D possibly being TRBD1 (5 bases). The CDR3 has 13 residues. V gave up 4 bases and J gave up 6 bases, with 9 bases separating them. The germline gives CDR1 KGHPV, CDR2 FQNQEV (reference sequence). The part of the CDR3 DNA that was read is TGTGCCAGCAGTCCCCGACAGCCCGGGCAGCTCTAC. Translating gives CASSPRQPGQLY. The whole CDR3 sequence is CASSPRQPGQLYF.

To note about this clone: The genes and germline here are from mouse. The read ends 1 residue early relative to the CDR3; the germline J gene fills the gap. This chain uses TRBV12-2 with TRBJ2-5; 7 nucleotides match TRBD2. The V segment lost 2 bases and the J segment 2 bases; nucleotides outside the gene matches: 6. The CDR3 is 15 residues long. Germline V gene lookup returns CDR1 SGHLS and CDR2 HYDKME. The CDR3 DNA, read in part, is TGTGCCAGCTCTCCCTCAGACTGGGTCCAAGACACCCAGTAC. Its protein product is CASSPSDWVQDTQY. The entire CDR3 is CASSPSDWVQDTQYF. Full variable domain (rest looked up from reference TRBV12-2 and TRBJ2-5): NSGVVQSPRYIIKGKGERSILKCIPISGHLSVAWYQQTQGQELKFFIQHYDKMERDKGNLPSRFSVQQFDDYHSEMNMSALELEDSAVYFCASSPSDWVQDTQYFGPGTRLLVL.

This clone was detected only a few times. The listed genes are named as in mouse. The read ends 1 residue early relative to the CDR3; the germline J gene fills the gap. The chain is built from TRBV26 and TRBJ2-5; D uncertain. Trimming shortened V by 5 bases and J by 2 bases, and 8 bases separated the two germline ends. CDR3 size: 13 residues. Germline CDR1 is KGHPV and CDR2 is FQNQEV (reference sequence). The CDR3 sequence is CASSTGSQDTQYF. Partial CDR3 DNA: TGTGCCAGCAGTACCGGGAGCCAAGACACCCAGTAC.

As concerns this clone: Mouse germline and gene names are used. The CDR3 extends 1 residue past the end of the read, so its final part is completed from the germline J gene. V and J are TRBV12-2 and TRBJ2-3; TRBD2 matches 8 bases. The germline V gene has CDR1 SGHLS and CDR2 HYDKME. V gave up 0 bases and J gave up 0 bases; unmatched junction bases: 7. The CDR3 sequence is 17 residues long. CDR3 protein: CASSLEWGGRSAETLYF. The DNA read from the CDR3 is TGTGCCAGCTCTCTCGAATGGGGGGGGCGGAGTGCAGAAACGCTGTAT.

This clone was counted only a few times. Gene names refer to mouse genes. The CDR3 end is not reached by the read, which stops 1 residue before it; the germline J gene fills it in. This chain links TRBV26 with TRBJ1-5; TRBD1 aligns across 9 bases. CDR3 length equals 16 residues. Germline V gene lookup returns CDR1 KGHPV and CDR2 FQNQEV (reference sequence). V lost 5 bases and J lost 0; bases outside the gene matches: 5. CDR3 protein: CASSFYRGPNNQAPLF. The sequenced CDR3 bases are TGTGCCAGCAGTTTCTACAGGGGGCCTAACAACCAGGCTCCGCTT.

This clone was seen more than once but under ten times. Gene names denote mouse genes. The sequenced fragment ends 1 residue before the CDR3 boundary, so the rest is inferred from the germline J gene. The gene calls are TRBV26 and TRBJ1-1; no definite D call. This CDR3 contains 13 residues. Germline CDR1 is KGHPV and CDR2 is FQNQEV (reference sequence). The V end was cut by 0 bases, the J end by 5 bases, with 7 bases between. The sequenced part of the CDR3 DNA is TGTGCCAGCAGTCTGTCGATCCAGACAGAAGTCTTC. This gives the protein CASSLSIQTEVF. The whole CDR3 sequence is CASSLSIQTEVFF.

This clone is medium-sized (0.01 to 0.1%) by share. The germline and genes are mouse ones. The sequence runs out 1 residue before the end of the CDR3; the remainder is reconstructed from the germline J gene. The chain is built from TRBV20 and TRBJ1-2; no clear D gene. Trimming stripped 1 base from V and 0 bases from J, with 6 bases between. Germline assignment: CDR1 GFQATS and CDR2 STVNSAI. The CDR3 is 13 residues long. The CDR3 bases that were read are TGTGGTGCTAGGGTCCAGTCAAACTCCGACTACACC. The encoded protein is CGARVQSNSDYT. The CDR3 in full is CGARVQSNSDYTF.

As regards this clone: Germline and genes here are mouse. The read finishes 1 residue shy of the CDR3 end, and the germline J gene is used to complete it. The chain links TRBV19 to TRBJ1-4, with TRBD1 as a possible D gene (6 bases). CDR3 length equals 15 residues. Trimming stripped 4 bases from V and 7 bases from J, with 17 bases between. Germline loops: CDR1 FNHDT, CDR2 SITEND (reference sequence). CDR3 residues: CASSSPGGGTERLFF. The covered CDR3 bases are TGTGCCAGCAGTTCCCCGGGTGGGGGCACCGAAAGATTATTT.

Worth noting for this clone: Mouse gene names apply. Read sequence stops 1 residue before the CDR3 end, and the germline J gene provides the missing end. This rearrangement joins TRBV2 to TRBJ2-1; weak D call: TRBD1 (6 bases). Germline CDR1 is LGHNA and CDR2 is YSYQKL. CDR3 length equals 14 residues. Between the trimmed V and J ends, which lost 3 bases and 1 base, there was a span of 7 bases. The sequenced CDR3 bases are TGTGCCAGCAGCCAGAGGGGGAACTATGCTGAGCAGTTC. This encodes CASSQRGNYAEQF. The full CDR3 protein is CASSQRGNYAEQFF.

This clone was observed a handful of times. Gene names follow the mouse nomenclature. Read data end 1 residue before the CDR3 end; the end is taken from the germline J gene. The chain recombines TRBV5 with TRBJ1-1, with D unresolved. Trimming stripped 3 bases from V and 3 bases from J, with 2 bases between. The CDR3 is 11 amino acids. Germline CDR1 LGHNA, CDR2 YNLKQL (reference sequence). The chain's CDR3 is CASSHYTEVFF. The DNA read from the CDR3 is TGTGCCAGCAGCCATTACACAGAAGTCTTC.

This clone showed up just once. Gene names and germline refer to mouse. The read ends 1 residue before the CDR3 terminus; that terminus is restored from the germline J gene. The chain has TRBV23 and TRBJ2-4. This CDR3 is 13 amino acids long. Per germline, CDR1 KGHTA and CDR2 FQNQQP. CDR3 DNA, as far as it was read: TGCTCCAGCAGTCAATCCAGTCAAAACACCTTGTAC. Translating gives CSSSQSSQNTLY. The complete CDR3 reads CSSSQSSQNTLYF.

As regards this clone: Genes and germline are mouse. The read comes to an end 1 residue before the CDR3 does, leaving the germline J gene to fill in the end. This chain links TRBV26 with TRBJ2-5; D perhaps matches TRBD1 (6 bases). V was pared by 3 bases and J by 3 bases, with 10 bases between. Per germline, CDR1 KGHPV and CDR2 FQNQEV (reference sequence). The CDR3 has 14 residues. CDR3: CASSLPGQQDTQYF. The sequenced part of the CDR3 DNA is TGTGCCAGCAGTCTTCCGGGACAACAAGACACCCAGTAC.

Details on this clone: The gene names here belong to mouse. Read coverage stops 1 residue before the CDR3 terminus; the germline J gene supplies the remainder. The genes are TRBV14 and TRBJ1-2; D uncertain. Germline values: CDR1 SGHDT, CDR2 FRDEAV. The CDR3 extends over 16 amino acids. The V gene lost 2 bases and the J gene lost 0 bases, with 14 bases spanning the gap. CDR3 DNA (partial): TGTGCCAGCAGTTTAAGCATCCGCAATGCAAACTCCGACTACACC. This sequence encodes CASSLSIRNANSDYT. The CDR3, in full, reads CASSLSIRNANSDYTF.

This clone has only a few counts. Germline and genes: mouse. The sequence runs out 1 residue before the end of the CDR3; the remainder is reconstructed from the germline J gene. This rearrangement joins TRBV5 to TRBJ2-2, with D perhaps TRBD2 (6 bases). Trimming stripped 4 bases from V and 0 bases from J, with 9 bases between. The CDR3 contains 15 residues. Germline V CDR1 and CDR2: LGHNA, YNLKQL (reference sequence). Partial CDR3 DNA: TGTGCCAGCAGCCCCCGGACTGCAAACACCGGGCAGCTCTAC. The encoded protein is CASSPRTANTGQLY. The entire CDR3 protein reads CASSPRTANTGQLYF.

To note about this clone: Gene names and germline match the mouse. Sequencing ends 1 residue short of the CDR3 end; the germline J gene provides the rest. The J gene is TRBJ1-6, the V gene TRBV29; 7 bases agree with TRBD1. TRBJ1-6 is treated as an ORF (open reading frame) with a function not yet certain. V was pared by 10 bases and J by 3 bases, with 3 bases of the junction left unmatched. The CDR3 contains 13 residues. Per the germline V gene, CDR1 is MSHET and CDR2 is SYDVDS. Partial CDR3 DNA: TGTGCTACCCGACAGGGCTATAATTCGCCCCTCTAC. Residues: CATRQGYNSPLY. The complete CDR3 sequence is CATRQGYNSPLYF.

On this clone: Gene names follow the mouse nomenclature. The read finishes 1 residue shy of the CDR3 end, and the germline J gene is used to complete it. This chain connects TRBV3 to TRBJ2-1, with 12 bases matching TRBD2. Germline assignment: CDR1 SNHLY and CDR2 FYNGKV (reference sequence). CDR3 size: 15 residues. The V and J ends lost 5 bases and 6 bases, in that order; junction bases with no gene match: 5. CDR3 sequence reads: CASSPRLGGLAEQFF. The CDR3 DNA, read in part, is TGTGCCAGCAGCCCTCGACTGGGGGGGCTTGCTGAGCAGTTC.

Judged by abundance, this clone is medium-sized. Gene names are the mouse ones. The read ends 1 residue before the CDR3 terminus; that terminus is restored from the germline J gene. The chain recombines TRBV29 with TRBJ2-5, with 10 nucleotides matching TRBD2. Per germline, CDR1 MSHET and CDR2 SYDVDS. V was pared by 8 bases and J by 5 bases, with 4 bases of the junction left unmatched. This CDR3 is built from 13 residues. The CDR3: CASSGGARDTQYF. CDR3 DNA (partial): TGTGCTAGCTCTGGGGGGGCGCGAGACACCCAGTAC.